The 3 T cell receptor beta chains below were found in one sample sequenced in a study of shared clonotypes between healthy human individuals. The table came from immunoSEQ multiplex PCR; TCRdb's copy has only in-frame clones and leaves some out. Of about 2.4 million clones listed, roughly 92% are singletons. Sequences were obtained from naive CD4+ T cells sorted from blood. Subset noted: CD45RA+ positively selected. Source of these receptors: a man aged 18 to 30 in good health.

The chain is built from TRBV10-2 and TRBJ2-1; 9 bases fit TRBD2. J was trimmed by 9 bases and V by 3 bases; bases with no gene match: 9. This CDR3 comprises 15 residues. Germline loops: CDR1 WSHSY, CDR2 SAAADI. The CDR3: CASSERAGGPGEQFF. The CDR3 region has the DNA TGCGCCAGCAGTGAACGGGCGGGGGGGCCCGGTGAGCAGTTCTTC.

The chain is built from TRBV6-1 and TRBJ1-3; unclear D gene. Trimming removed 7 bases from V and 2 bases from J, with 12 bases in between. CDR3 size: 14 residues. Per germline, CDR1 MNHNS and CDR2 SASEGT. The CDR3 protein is CASNRLGPGNTIYF. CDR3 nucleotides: TGTGCCAGCAACCGACTGGGTCCTGGAAACACCATATATTTT.

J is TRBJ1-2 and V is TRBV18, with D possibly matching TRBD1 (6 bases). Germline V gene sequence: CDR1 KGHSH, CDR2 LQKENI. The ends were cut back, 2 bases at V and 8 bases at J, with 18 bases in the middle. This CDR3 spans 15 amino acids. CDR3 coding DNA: TGTGCCAGCTCACCAAGTAGGGGGGCCCTTATGGGCTACACCTTC. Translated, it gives CASSPSRGALMGYTF.